This T cell receptor beta chain came from a study of shared clonotypes between healthy human individuals. Study-level background: Contributing individuals were a couple of females and three males aged 18 to 49. Used for every donor were three CD4 naive, three CD4 memory, two CD8 naive and one CD8 memory plate.

Germline CDR1 reads MDHEN; CDR2 reads SYDVKM. This CDR3 is 12 amino acids long. V was pared by 8 bases and J by 1 base, with 8 bases between. Remarks on this clone: The antigen is not known.

Overall study results and limits: Clonotype sharing across a handful of donors was observed for roughly 5% of naive CD4 clonotypes. Specimens sampled were limited to blood, with tissue repertoires likely differing.

The naive CD8 fraction comprised CD45RO-negative cells positively selected for CCR7 and excluded terminally differentiated effector memory CD45RA+ cells. Sequenced by immunoSEQ multiplex PCR; TCRdb stores in-frame clones only, minus some. The data contain about 2.2 million clones, 85% to 95% of them singletons. The specimen sequenced was naive CD8+ T cells from PBMCs. The clonotype was recovered from a man in his late teens or twenties in good health. Some clones in this sample may be carry-over from other donors' samples. The chain recombines TRBV28 with TRBJ1-1; D uncertain. In DNA form, the CDR3 reads TGTGCCAGCGCAACTGGGAACACTGAAGCTTTCTTT. Translation: CASATGNTEAFF.